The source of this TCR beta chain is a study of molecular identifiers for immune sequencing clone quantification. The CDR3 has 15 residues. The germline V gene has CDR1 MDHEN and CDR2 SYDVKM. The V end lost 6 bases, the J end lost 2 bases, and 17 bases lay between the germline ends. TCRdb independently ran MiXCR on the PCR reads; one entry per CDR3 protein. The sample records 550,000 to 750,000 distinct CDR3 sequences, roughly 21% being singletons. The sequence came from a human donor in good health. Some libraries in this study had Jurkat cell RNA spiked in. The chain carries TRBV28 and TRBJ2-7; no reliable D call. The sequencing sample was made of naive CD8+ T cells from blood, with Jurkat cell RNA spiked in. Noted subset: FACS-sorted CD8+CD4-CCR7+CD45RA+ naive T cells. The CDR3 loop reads CASSTRRQSPYEQYF. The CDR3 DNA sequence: TGTGCCAGCAGCACCCGAAGGCAGTCCCCCTACGAGCAGTACTTC.